Following are 13 T cell receptor beta chains from one sample sequenced in a study of blood T cell repertoires in COVID-19. Only in-frame clones appear in the TCRdb table, and some are missing; sequencing was by immunoSEQ multiplex PCR. The table includes 50,000 or so clones, approximately 79% detected once. Sequencing was performed on peripheral blood. Source of these receptors: a man in his 70s with acute or convalescent COVID-19.

V gene TRBV30 combines with J gene TRBJ1-6; no firm D call. Germline CDR1 is GTSNPN and CDR2 is SVGIG (reference sequence). V lost 1 base to trimming and J lost 7 bases, with 8 bases between them. This CDR3 is 13 amino acids long. CDR3 residues: CAWSATENSPLHF. The CDR3 DNA reads TGTGCCTGGAGTGCTACAGAGAATTCACCCCTCCACTTT.

This clone occurred a few times. The gene calls are TRBV10-2 and TRBJ2-2, with 8 bases matching TRBD2. The length of the CDR3 is 16 residues. Germline trimming cut 3 bases from V and 2 bases from J; bases unmatched to any gene: 5. Looked up from germline, CDR1 is WSHSY and CDR2 is SAAADI. CDR3 amino acids: CASSDGRDRNTGELFF. The CDR3 DNA reads as TGCGCCAGCAGTGACGGGAGGGACCGTAACACCGGGGAGCTGTTTTTT.

This clone has a single count. The chain uses TRBV5-5 and TRBJ2-3; 8 positions match TRBD2. The germline CDR1 and CDR2 sequences are SGHKS and YYEKEE (reference sequence). The CDR3 has 15 amino acids. After removal of 4 bases from V and 4 bases from J, the junction contained 8 bases not matched to a gene. The CDR3 loop is CASSADSGTPDTQYF. In nucleotides, the CDR3 is TGTGCCAGCAGCGCGGATAGCGGGACCCCAGATACGCAGTATTTT.

This chain joins TRBV6-5 and TRBJ1-5; D not certain. Germline V gives CDR1 MNHEY, CDR2 SVGAGI. Between the trimmed V and J ends, which lost 0 bases and 3 bases, there was a span of 6 bases. The CDR3 consists of 14 residues. This CDR3 is CASSYSRNNQPQHF. The CDR3 bases are TGTGCCAGCAGTTACTCGAGGAACAATCAGCCCCAGCATTTT.

V usage is TRBV7-3 and J usage is TRBJ2-2, with 14 positions matching TRBD2. Germline V gene lookup returns CDR1 SGHTA and CDR2 FQGTGA. V lost 5 bases to trimming and J lost 6 bases; unmatched junction nucleotides: 11. CDR3 length equals 18 residues. Here the CDR3 DNA reads TGTGCCAGCAGCCGGGCGGGGACTAGCGGGAGTTCCGCCGGGGAGCTGTTTTTT. Protein product: CASSRAGTSGSSAGELFF.

This clone was detected only a few times. The chain has TRBV6-1 and TRBJ2-1; possibly TRBD2 for D (6 bases). The germline V gene has CDR1 MNHNS and CDR2 SASEGT. With 3 bases removed from V and 7 bases from J, the gap between germline ends came to 16 bases. CDR3 length: 15 residues. CDR3 sequence reads: CASSDTGDSGNEQFF. In DNA form, the CDR3 reads TGTGCCAGCAGTGATACCGGGGACTCGGGAAATGAGCAGTTCTTC.

The chain links TRBV11-3 to TRBJ2-5; 10 bases fit TRBD2. Losses at the gene ends were 2 bases for V and 3 bases for J; bases not matched to a gene: 9. Germline V gene lookup returns CDR1 SGHNT and CDR2 YENEEA. The CDR3 runs to 17 residues. The CDR3 loop reads CASSLSVRLAGEETQYF. The CDR3 nucleotides read TGTGCCAGCAGCTTATCTGTTCGTCTAGCGGGAGAAGAGACCCAGTACTTC.

V gene TRBV5-1 combines with J gene TRBJ1-5; 9 nucleotides align to TRBD1. Trimming removed 2 bases from V and 0 bases from J; junction bases left unmatched: 0. This CDR3 region has 15 residues. CDR1 is SGHRS and CDR2 is YFSETQ in the germline V gene. CDR3 loop: CASSLQGASNQPQHF. The DNA of the CDR3 is TGCGCCAGCAGCTTACAGGGGGCTAGCAATCAGCCCCAGCATTTT.

The chain links TRBV5-6 to TRBJ2-3; D may be TRBD2 (6 bases). The germline V and J ends were trimmed by 0 bases and 6 bases, with 8 bases remaining between them. In germline, CDR1 is SGHDT, CDR2 YYEEEE. The CDR3 has 13 residues. CDR3 amino acids: CASSLVGGDTQYF. DNA for the CDR3: TGTGCCAGCAGCTTGGTGGGGGGTGATACGCAGTATTTT.

The chain joins TRBV4-1 to TRBJ1-3; D unresolved. Germline V lookup: CDR1 MGHRA, CDR2 YSYEKL. The V gene lost 1 base and the J gene lost 0 bases, with 13 bases spanning the gap. The CDR3 totals 17 residues. CDR3 DNA: TGCGCCAGCAGCCAAGTTCTGACAATAAGCTCTGGAAACACCATATATTTT. Translation: CASSQVLTISSGNTIYF.

This clone was detected a few times. The chain has TRBV5-1 and TRBJ1-2, with 8 bases lining up with TRBD1. The CDR3 has 15 residues. CDR1 and CDR2 (germline): SGHRS, YFSETQ. V dropped 2 bases and J dropped 5; count of bases not matched to a gene: 8. The CDR3, as DNA: TGCGCCAGCAGCTTAGAGGGACAGGCAGAGTATGGCTACACCTTC. Its protein is CASSLEGQAEYGYTF.

The genes are TRBV19 and TRBJ1-2; D is undetermined. Per germline, CDR1 LNHDA and CDR2 SQIVND (reference sequence). The V end lost 5 bases, the J end lost 4 bases, and 11 bases lay between the germline ends. This CDR3 spans 13 amino acids. CDR3 in amino acids: CASSQRAGYGYTF. In nucleotides, the CDR3 is TGTGCCAGTAGTCAGCGGGCTGGCTATGGCTACACCTTC.

CDR3 sequence reads: CASSQDGYNEQFF. The DNA of the CDR3 is TGTGCCAGCAGCCAAGACGGCTACAATGAGCAGTTCTTC. The chain joins TRBV4-2 to TRBJ2-1; D call uncertain. The ends were cut back, 0 bases at V and 3 bases at J, with 3 bases in the middle. From germline, CDR1 is LGHNA and CDR2 YNFKEQ. The CDR3 covers 13 residues.